Following are 6 T cell receptor beta chains from one sample sequenced in a study of cytomegalovirus exposure and HLA in healthy donors. With 60 Vbeta and 13 Jbeta primers, the PCR was carried out. This table comes from immunoSEQ multiplex PCR, and its TCRdb copy is limited to in-frame clones, with some not included. The sample lists just over 95,000 clones, around 84% seen once, with over 3.5% in the top ten. Input material: PBMCs. These TCRs come from a woman in her thirties or forties in good health and CMV-seropositive.

The chain joins TRBV12-1 to TRBJ2-1; the table's D gene call, TRBD2, was not cross checked with the DNA. TRBV12-1 is described as a pseudogene. The CDR3 spans 16 residues. CDR3 coding DNA: TGTGCCAGCAGCCACCCTACGGAGAGCTCCTACAATGAGCAGTTCTTC. Protein sequence: CASSHPTESSYNEQFF.

The J gene is TRBJ1-1, the V gene TRBV25-1; perhaps TRBD1 as D (5 bases). Looked up from germline, CDR1 is MGHDK and CDR2 is SYGVNS. The CDR3 has 12 residues. V dropped 5 bases and J dropped 8 bases, with 12 bases sitting between them. The CDR3 DNA sequence: TGTGCCAGCAGTACTCCAGGGCGGGAAGCTTTCTTT. It codes for CASSTPGREAFF.

The chain has TRBV18 and TRBJ2-5; TRBD1 might be the D (6 bases). The CDR3 has 15 amino acids. Germline CDR1 reads KGHSH; CDR2 reads LQKENI. The ends were cut back, 2 bases at V and 1 base at J, with 11 bases in the middle. The CDR3 loop reads CASSPNPQGQETQYF. DNA for the CDR3: TGTGCCAGCTCACCAAATCCACAGGGCCAAGAGACCCAGTACTTC.

V and J are TRBV18 and TRBJ1-1; D is undetermined. CDR1 and CDR2 from the germline V gene are KGHSH and LQKENI. Trimming took 3 bases from V and 4 from J, leaving 9 bases between them. The CDR3 loop spans 13 amino acids. CDR3 nucleotide sequence: TGTGCCAGCTCACCTCGGGAAGTCACTGAAGCTTTCTTT. Translated, it gives CASSPREVTEAFF.

The V and J genes are TRBV5-1 and TRBJ2-3; 11 nucleotides align to TRBD1. The J segment lost 5 bases and the V segment lost 7 bases, leaving 9 bases of the junction unmatched. This CDR3 comprises 15 residues. The germline CDR1 and CDR2 sequences are SGHRS and YFSETQ. The CDR3 nucleotides read TGCGCCAGCCTTTTGGGGACAGGGGGTGTAGATACGCAGTATTTT. Protein product: CASLLGTGGVDTQYF.

The chain carries TRBV4-1 and TRBJ2-1, with TRBD2 matching over 14 bases. CDR1 is MGHRA, CDR2 YSYEKL, per germline. V lost 5 bases and J lost 5; bases outside the gene matches: 5. The CDR3 extends over 16 amino acids. The CDR3 coding sequence is TGCGCCAGCAGCTTACCGGGACTAGCGGGAGACAATGAGCAGTTCTTC. This sequence encodes CASSLPGLAGDNEQFF.